This record looks at one T cell receptor beta chain sequence and its context. Some clones are missing from TCRdb's copy, which holds only in-frame ones; the method was immunoSEQ multiplex PCR. Here the sample spans 250,000 or so clones, approximately 90% being singletons. The record originates from a study of blood T cell repertoires in COVID-19. Across the whole study: Samples of COVID-19 (acute and convalescent) were obtained from the United States, Italy and Spain.

This CDR3 spans 15 amino acids. The germline V gene has CDR1 LNHDA and CDR2 SQIVND (reference sequence). Deletions cut 0 bases from V and 10 bases from J, with 18 bases between. In terms of age and location, participants ranged from roughly 18 to 100 years and lived in approximately 26 US areas. Categorization into cohorts depended on clinical history that participants reported. The V call is TRBV19, the J call TRBJ1-1; D gene unclear. The sequence came from a man in his forties or fifties who had recovered from COVID-19. What was sequenced was PBMCs or T cells enriched from blood (not recorded which). Here the CDR3 DNA reads TGTGCCAGTAGTATAGATCTCGGCAGTCAACCGGGAGCTTTCTTT. Translating gives CASSIDLGSQPGAFF.